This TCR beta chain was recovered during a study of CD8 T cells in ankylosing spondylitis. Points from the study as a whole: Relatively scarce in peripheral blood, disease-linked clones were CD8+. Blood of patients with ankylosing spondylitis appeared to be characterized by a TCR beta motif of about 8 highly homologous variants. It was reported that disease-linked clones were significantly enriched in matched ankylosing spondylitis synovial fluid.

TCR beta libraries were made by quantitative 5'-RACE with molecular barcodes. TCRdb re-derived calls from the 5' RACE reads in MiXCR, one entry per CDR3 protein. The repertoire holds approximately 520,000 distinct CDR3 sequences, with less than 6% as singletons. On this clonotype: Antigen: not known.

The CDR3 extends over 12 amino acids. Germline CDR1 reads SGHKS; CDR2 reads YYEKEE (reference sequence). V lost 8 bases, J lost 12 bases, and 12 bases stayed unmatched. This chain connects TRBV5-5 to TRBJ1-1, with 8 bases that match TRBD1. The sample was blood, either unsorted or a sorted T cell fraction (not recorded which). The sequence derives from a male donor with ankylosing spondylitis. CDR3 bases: TGTGCCAGGGGCCCCGGGGGACAGGTAACTTTCTTT. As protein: CARGPGGQVTFF.